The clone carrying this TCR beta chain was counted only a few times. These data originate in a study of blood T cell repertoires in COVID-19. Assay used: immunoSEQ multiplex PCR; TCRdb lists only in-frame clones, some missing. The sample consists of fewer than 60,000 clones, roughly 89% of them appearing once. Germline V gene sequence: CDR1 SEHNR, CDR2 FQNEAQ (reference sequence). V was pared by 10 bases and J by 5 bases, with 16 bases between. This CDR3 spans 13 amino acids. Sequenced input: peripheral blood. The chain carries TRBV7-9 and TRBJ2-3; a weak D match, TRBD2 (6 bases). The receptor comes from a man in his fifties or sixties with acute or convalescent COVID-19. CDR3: CAIERVGGDTQYF. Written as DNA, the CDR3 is TGTGCCATCGAACGGGTCGGGGGAGATACGCAGTATTTT.